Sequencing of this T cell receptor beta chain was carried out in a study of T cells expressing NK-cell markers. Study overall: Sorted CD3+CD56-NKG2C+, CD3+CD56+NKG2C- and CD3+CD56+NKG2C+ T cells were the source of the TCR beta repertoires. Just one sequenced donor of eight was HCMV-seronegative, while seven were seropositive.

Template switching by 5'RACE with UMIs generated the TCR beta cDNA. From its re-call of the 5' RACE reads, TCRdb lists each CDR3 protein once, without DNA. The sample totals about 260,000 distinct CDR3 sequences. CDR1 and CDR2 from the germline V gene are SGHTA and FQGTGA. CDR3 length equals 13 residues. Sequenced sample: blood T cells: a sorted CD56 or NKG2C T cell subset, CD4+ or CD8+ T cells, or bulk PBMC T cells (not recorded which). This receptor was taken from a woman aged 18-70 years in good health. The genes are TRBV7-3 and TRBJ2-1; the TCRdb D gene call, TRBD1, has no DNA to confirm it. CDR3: CASSRQIYNEQFF.